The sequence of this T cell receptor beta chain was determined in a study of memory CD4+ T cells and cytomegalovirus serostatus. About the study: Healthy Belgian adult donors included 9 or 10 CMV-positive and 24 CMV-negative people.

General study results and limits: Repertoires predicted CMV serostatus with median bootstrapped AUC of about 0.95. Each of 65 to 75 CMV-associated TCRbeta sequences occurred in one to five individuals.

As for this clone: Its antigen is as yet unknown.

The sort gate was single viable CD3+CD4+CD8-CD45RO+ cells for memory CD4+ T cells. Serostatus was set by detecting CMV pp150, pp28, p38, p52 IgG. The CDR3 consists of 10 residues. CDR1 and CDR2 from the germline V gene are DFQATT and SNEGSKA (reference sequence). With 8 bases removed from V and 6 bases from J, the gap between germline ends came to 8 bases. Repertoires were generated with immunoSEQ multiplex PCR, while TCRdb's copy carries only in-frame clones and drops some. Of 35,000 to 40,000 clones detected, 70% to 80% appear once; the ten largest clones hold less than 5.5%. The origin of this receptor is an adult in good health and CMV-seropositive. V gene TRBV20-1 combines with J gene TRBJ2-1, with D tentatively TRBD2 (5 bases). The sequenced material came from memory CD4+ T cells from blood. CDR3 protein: CSFRGNEQFF. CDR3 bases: TGCAGTTTTCGGGGCAATGAGCAGTTCTTC.